Below, 11 T cell receptor beta chains from the same sample are listed, as sequenced in a study of blood T cells in healthy people across ages. A second PCR of roughly 7 to 11 cycles used a sample-barcoded 5' primer and a J-beta primer mix. TCRdb reanalysed the 5' RACE reads using MiXCR and keeps one entry per CDR3 protein. The table records 950,000 to 1,200,000 distinct CDR3 sequences, 35% to 40% of them present only once. The sequenced material came from blood. The source is a man between 18 and 35 years old in good health.

The chain uses TRBV20-1 and TRBJ1-5; 7 bases match TRBD1. The CDR3 is 12 residues long. Looked up from germline, CDR1 is DFQATT and CDR2 is SNEGSKA (reference sequence). V was pared by 5 bases and J by 5 bases, with 3 bases of the junction left unmatched. The CDR3 bases are TGCAGTGCTGGGGACAGAGATCAGCCCCAGCATTTT. Translation: CSAGDRDQPQHF.

This clonotype was picked up many times. The gene calls are TRBV20-1 and TRBJ2-7; TRBD1 or TRBD2 may be the D gene (5 bases each). The germline V gene has CDR1 DFQATT and CDR2 SNEGSKA (reference sequence). V was cut by 6 bases and J by 0 bases, with 6 bases left in between. The CDR3 extends over 11 amino acids. This CDR3 reads CSAGDSYEQYF. The CDR3 nucleotides read TGCAGTGCGGGGGACTCCTACGAGCAGTACTTC.

The rearrangement joins TRBV20-1 to TRBJ2-5, with D perhaps matching TRBD1 (6 bases). CDR3 length: 15 residues. Between the trimmed V and J ends, which lost 0 bases and 2 bases, there was a span of 13 bases. Germline V gene sequence: CDR1 DFQATT, CDR2 SNEGSKA (reference sequence). The CDR3 bases are TGCAGTGCTAGAGATACCACAGGGCTACAAGAGACCCAGTACTTC. It specifies CSARDTTGLQETQYF.

This chain uses TRBV5-4 with TRBJ2-2; 8 bases map to TRBD1. Unmatched junction bases numbered 7, after V lost 4 bases and J lost 2 bases. Per the germline V gene, CDR1 is SGHNT and CDR2 is YYREEE (reference sequence). The CDR3 covers 16 residues. The CDR3 DNA reads as TGTGCCAGCAGCCCACTGGACAGGGCCAACACCGGGGAGCTGTTTTTT. Translation gives CASSPLDRANTGELFF. The full variable domain, in which reference TRBV5-4 and TRBJ2-2 provide the parts outside the CDR3, is ETGVTQSPTHLIKTRGQQVTLRCSSQSGHNTVSWYQQALGQGPQFIFQYYREEENGRGNFPPRFSGLQFPNYSSELNVNALELDDSALYLCASSPLDRANTGELFFGEGSRLTVL.

This clonotype occurred many times. V gene TRBV6-5 combines with J gene TRBJ2-1; 7 nucleotides align to TRBD2. The germline V gene encodes CDR1 MNHEY and CDR2 SVGAGI. The V and J ends lost 2 bases and 5 bases, in that order; junction bases with no gene match: 9. The CDR3 sequence is 16 residues long. CDR3 nucleotides: TGTGCCAGCAGTTACGAATCCCTAGCGGATAACAATGAGCAGTTCTTC. Its translation is CASSYESLADNNEQFF.

This clonotype was observed a handful of times. This chain uses TRBV27 with TRBJ2-2, with a tentative D call TRBD1 (6 bases). V lost 4 bases to trimming and J lost 0 bases, with 9 bases between them. Per germline, CDR1 MNHEY and CDR2 SMNVEV (reference sequence). This CDR3 region has 15 residues. The CDR3 loop is CASSWDISNTGELFF. For the CDR3, the DNA is TGTGCCAGCAGTTGGGACATATCGAACACCGGGGAGCTGTTTTTT.

The chain links TRBV3-1 to TRBJ1-2, with 8 nucleotides matching TRBD1. After removal of 5 bases from V and 8 bases from J, the junction contained 13 bases not matched to a gene. Per the germline V gene, CDR1 is LGHDT and CDR2 is YNNKEL (reference sequence). CDR3 length: 15 amino acids. The CDR3 is CASSVLMRRGLGYTF. CDR3 in DNA: TGTGCCAGCAGCGTACTCATGCGCAGGGGGCTCGGCTACACCTTC.

This clonotype has more than one count but fewer than ten. The rearrangement uses TRBV12-3 or TRBV12-4 and TRBJ2-1, with D possibly matching TRBD2 (7 bases). There are 14 residues in the CDR3. The V end was cut by 6 bases, the J end by 14 bases, with 23 bases between. The DNA for the CDR3 is TGTGCCAGCAGCGACAAGCGGGACATCCCCGGGGAGTTCTTC. Encoded protein: CASSDKRDIPGEFF.

This clonotype has just a few counts. The CDR3 reads CASTPPGGQPQHF. CDR3 DNA: TGTGCCAGCACCCCGCCAGGGGGTCAGCCCCAGCATTTT. V and J are TRBV6-5 and TRBJ1-5; 7 bases align to TRBD1. Germline V gives CDR1 MNHEY, CDR2 SVGAGI. Trimming took 7 bases from V and 6 from J; bases not matched to a gene: 6. CDR3 length: 13 amino acids.

The V and J genes are TRBV3-1 and TRBJ2-4; D is unclear. The CDR3 loop spans 16 amino acids. The germline V gene has CDR1 LGHDT and CDR2 YNNKEL (reference sequence). V shed 4 bases and J shed 3 bases, with 16 bases lying between them. CDR3 DNA sequence: TGTGCCAGCAGCCCCAGATATGGTCGAGGCAAAAACATTCAGTACTTC. It encodes CASSPRYGRGKNIQYF.

This clonotype has a handful of counts. Here the CDR3 reads CASSQDQGTEAFF. CDR3 DNA sequence: TGCGCCAGCAGCCAAGATCAAGGTACTGAAGCTTTCTTT. The chain carries TRBV4-3 and TRBJ1-1; D uncertain. Between the trimmed V and J ends, which lost 0 bases and 5 bases, there was a span of 7 bases. From germline, CDR1 is LGHNA and CDR2 YSLEER. The CDR3 covers 13 residues.